These 2 T cell receptor beta chains originate from one sample sequenced in a study of T cells in Graves' hyperthyroidism and ophthalmopathy. Amplified TCR beta CDR3 regions came from RNA transcripts. The HTBI primer set served for first-round RT-PCR of the TCR CDR3. TCRdb processed the multiplex PCR reads anew with MiXCR; each CDR3 protein has one entry. The repertoire holds 620,000 or so distinct CDR3 sequences, with more than 14% as singletons. The sample comprised blood. All receptors derive from a woman in her 50s with Graves' ophthalmopathy.

This clonotype has a count of ten or more. The chain recombines TRBV27 with TRBJ1-2, with D unresolved. The CDR3 contains 14 residues. Germline V gene sequence: CDR1 MNHEY, CDR2 SMNVEV (reference sequence). V dropped 2 bases and J dropped 8 bases, with 15 bases sitting between them. CDR3 protein: CASSLQPFGRGYTF. CDR3 DNA sequence: TGTGCCAGCAGTTTACAGCCTTTTGGGAGAGGCTACACCTTC.

This clonotype was seen at least ten times. This chain uses TRBV7-9 with TRBJ1-1; TRBD1 agrees at 7 bases. After removal of 5 bases from V and 7 bases from J, the junction contained 4 bases not matched to a gene. Germline V CDR1 and CDR2: SEHNR, FQNEAQ (reference sequence). The length of the CDR3 is 12 residues. DNA for the CDR3: TGTGCCAGCAGCGTTACAGGGGATGAAGCTTTCTTT. As protein: CASSVTGDEAFF.